These 4 T cell receptor beta chains came from one sample sequenced in a study of blood T cell repertoires in COVID-19. Sequencing used immunoSEQ multiplex PCR; TCRdb keeps in-frame clones, though not all of them. This table has some 66,000 clones, over 85% appearing once. The sequencing input was peripheral blood. These receptor sequences come from a man in his 70s with active COVID-19.

This chain uses TRBV6-1 with TRBJ1-5; possible D gene TRBD1, 5 bases. This CDR3 spans 15 amino acids. Germline V CDR1 and CDR2: MNHNS, SASEGT. V was trimmed by 3 bases and J by 4 bases, leaving 13 bases between them. Here the CDR3 reads CASSDKGLRNQPQHF. CDR3 sequence (DNA): TGTGCCAGCAGTGATAAGGGGCTGCGAAATCAGCCCCAGCATTTT.

V is TRBV19 and J is TRBJ1-2, with TRBD1 matching over 9 bases. Germline trimming cut 6 bases from V and 6 bases from J; bases unmatched to any gene: 5. The CDR3 has 13 amino acids. Germline V gene lookup returns CDR1 LNHDA and CDR2 SQIVND (reference sequence). The CDR3 bases are TGTGCCAGTAGCACGGGACAGGGAAATGGCTACACCTTC. Translation: CASSTGQGNGYTF.

The V and J genes are TRBV10-3 and TRBJ2-7; a possible D gene is TRBD2 (7 bases). Germline V gives CDR1 ENHRY, CDR2 SYGVKD. There are 14 residues in the CDR3. With 4 bases removed from V and 7 bases from J, the gap between germline ends came to 17 bases. In nucleotides, the CDR3 is TGTGCCATCAGTGTGGTAACAGGGAGGGGGGAGCAGTACTTC. Its translation: CAISVVTGRGEQYF.

This clone came up once. V is TRBV4-1 and J is TRBJ2-1; a weak D match, TRBD2 (6 bases). The CDR3 is 15 residues long. Trimming took 1 base from V and 3 from J, leaving 10 bases between them. Germline loops: CDR1 MGHRA, CDR2 YSYEKL. The CDR3 region is CASSQVEGIYNEQFF. Written as DNA, the CDR3 is TGCGCCAGCAGCCAAGTGGAGGGGATCTACAATGAGCAGTTCTTC.